What follows are 5 T cell receptor beta chains derived from one specimen sequenced in a study of blood T cell dynamics during melanoma immunotherapy. Profiled with immunoSEQ multiplex PCR; TCRdb holds only in-frame clones, not every one. The sample has some 8,200 clones, more than 75% seen once. Noted time point: week 3, after first cycle of checkpoint inhibitor. Sequenced here: blood, sampled from a patient treated with checkpoint blockade. These receptors were taken from a human donor with melanoma.

V usage is TRBV6-5 and J usage is TRBJ1-4, with D possibly matching TRBD1 (6 bases). This CDR3 is built from 15 residues. Germline CDR1 and CDR2: MNHEY and SVGAGI. V was pared by 0 bases and J by 6 bases, with 11 bases between. This CDR3 is CASSYSPTGDEKLFF. The CDR3 region has the DNA TGTGCCAGCAGTTACTCCCCGACAGGAGATGAAAAACTGTTTTTT.

This clone appeared a single time. The V gene is TRBV6-1, the J gene TRBJ2-5; D may be TRBD1 (6 bases). This CDR3 is built from 14 residues. The ends were cut back, 4 bases at V and 0 bases at J, with 9 bases in the middle. Germline-derived CDR1 and CDR2 are MNHNS and SASEGT. CDR3 bases: TGTGCCAGCAGTGCCCGACAGGACCAAGAGACCCAGTACTTC. This codes for CASSARQDQETQYF.

This chain connects TRBV4-1 to TRBJ1-2; D unclear. Deletions cut 0 bases from V and 8 bases from J, with 13 bases between. Germline lookup yields CDR1 MGHRA and CDR2 YSYEKL. The CDR3 runs to 14 residues. The CDR3 here is CASSQEGAGSGYTF. The CDR3 coding sequence is TGCGCCAGCAGCCAAGAGGGAGCGGGGAGCGGCTACACCTTC.

The chain joins TRBV6-1 to TRBJ1-3, with a possible D match to TRBD1 (5 bases). This CDR3 comprises 11 residues. The ends were cut back, 11 bases at V and 4 bases at J, with 9 bases in the middle. Germline-derived CDR1 and CDR2 are MNHNS and SASEGT. The CDR3 loop is CAGAGGNTIYF. The DNA for the CDR3 is TGTGCCGGGGCAGGCGGAAACACCATATATTTT.

The chain links TRBV5-8 to TRBJ1-2; D remains ambiguous. V lost 3 bases and J 1 base, leaving 13 bases between the germline ends. Germline V gives CDR1 SGHTS, CDR2 YDEGEE. CDR3 length equals 15 residues. Here the CDR3 reads CASSSYIGFNYGYTF. The CDR3 DNA reads TGTGCCAGCAGCTCGTACATAGGATTTAACTATGGCTACACCTTC. The variable domain in full, with the rest retrieved from reference TRBV5-8 and TRBJ1-2, is EAGVTQSPTHLIKTRGQQATLRCSPISGHTSVYWYQQALGLGLQFLLWYDEGEERNRGNFPPRFSGRQFPNYSSELNVNALELEDSALYLCASSSYIGFNYGYTFGSGTRLTVV.